The T cell receptor beta chain described here comes from a study of CD8 T cells in Susac syndrome. CDR3 length: 13 amino acids. The V end was cut by 4 bases, the J end by 2 bases, with 9 bases between. CDR1 is SGHRS, CDR2 YFSETQ, per germline. Random hexamers primed reverse transcription of about 0.45 to 1 ug RNA. TCRdb called the immunoSEQ multiplex PCR reads again in MiXCR, with one record for every CDR3 protein. This sample carries roughly 120,000 distinct CDR3 sequences, 94% of them seen once, and the ten largest clones take about 0.12%. Included as multiple sclerosis controls were treatment-naive patients who had stable or active relapsing-remitting disease.

The chain has TRBV5-1 and TRBJ2-5, with a tentative D call TRBD1 (6 bases). The TCR sequence derives from a human donor with multiple sclerosis. The sample taken for sequencing was CD4+ T cells from PBMCs. CDR3 protein: CASSTGNQETQYF. DNA of the CDR3: TGCGCCAGCAGCACAGGGAATCAAGAGACCCAGTACTTC.